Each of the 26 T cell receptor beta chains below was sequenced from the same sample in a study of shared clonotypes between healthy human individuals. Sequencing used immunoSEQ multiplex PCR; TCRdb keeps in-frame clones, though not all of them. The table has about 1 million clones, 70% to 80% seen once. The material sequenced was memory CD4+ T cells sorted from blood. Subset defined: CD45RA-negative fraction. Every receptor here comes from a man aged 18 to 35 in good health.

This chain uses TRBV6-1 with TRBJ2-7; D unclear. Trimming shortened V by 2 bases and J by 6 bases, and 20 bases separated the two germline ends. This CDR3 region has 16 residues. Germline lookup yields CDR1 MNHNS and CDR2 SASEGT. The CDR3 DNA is TGTGCCAGCAGTGAAAGGTCGGGCAGTTGGAATAGCGAGCAGTACTTC. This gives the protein CASSERSGSWNSEQYF.

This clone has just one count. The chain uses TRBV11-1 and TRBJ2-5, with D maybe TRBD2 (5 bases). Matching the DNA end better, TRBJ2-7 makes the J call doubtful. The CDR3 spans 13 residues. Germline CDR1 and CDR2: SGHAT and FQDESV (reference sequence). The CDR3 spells CASSTRSSYEQYF. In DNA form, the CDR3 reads TGTGCCAGCAGCACTAGGAGCTCCTACGAGCAGTACTTC.

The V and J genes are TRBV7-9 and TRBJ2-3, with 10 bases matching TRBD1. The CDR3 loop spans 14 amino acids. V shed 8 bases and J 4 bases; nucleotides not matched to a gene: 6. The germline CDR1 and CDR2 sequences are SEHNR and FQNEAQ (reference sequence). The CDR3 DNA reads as TGTGCCAGCGGCCCCGGGACAGGGGCAGATACGCAGTATTTT. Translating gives CASGPGTGADTQYF.

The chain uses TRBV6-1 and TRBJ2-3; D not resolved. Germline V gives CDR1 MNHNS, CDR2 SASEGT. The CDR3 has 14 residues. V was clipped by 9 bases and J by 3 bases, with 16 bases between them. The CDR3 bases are TGTGCCAGTGCCGTAATAGCAGGAACAGATACGCAGTATTTT. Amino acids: CASAVIAGTDTQYF.

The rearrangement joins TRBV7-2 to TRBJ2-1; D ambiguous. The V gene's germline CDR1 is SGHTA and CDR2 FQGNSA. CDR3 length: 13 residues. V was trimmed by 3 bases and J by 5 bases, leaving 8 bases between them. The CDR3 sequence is CASSFFIDNEQFF. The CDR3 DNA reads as TGTGCCAGCAGCTTTTTTATCGACAATGAGCAGTTCTTC. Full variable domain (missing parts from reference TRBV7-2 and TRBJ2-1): GAGVSQSPSNKVTEKGKDVELRCDPISGHTALYWYRQSLGQGLEFLIYFQGNSAPDKSGLPSDRFSAERTGGSVSTLTIQRTQQEDSAVYLCASSFFIDNEQFFGPGTRLTVL.

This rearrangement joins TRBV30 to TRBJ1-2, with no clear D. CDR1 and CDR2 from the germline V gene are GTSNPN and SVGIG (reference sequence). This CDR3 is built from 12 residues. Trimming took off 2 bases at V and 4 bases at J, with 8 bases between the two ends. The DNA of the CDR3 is TGTGCCTGGAGTCAGTCGAGCTATGGCTACACCTTC. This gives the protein CAWSQSSYGYTF.

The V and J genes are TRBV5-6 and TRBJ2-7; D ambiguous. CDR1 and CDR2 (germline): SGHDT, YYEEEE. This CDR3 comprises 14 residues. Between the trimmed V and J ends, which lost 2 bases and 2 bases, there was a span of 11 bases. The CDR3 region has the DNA TGTGCCAGCAGCTTAAGACTTCATGCCTACGAGCAGTACTTC. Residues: CASSLRLHAYEQYF.

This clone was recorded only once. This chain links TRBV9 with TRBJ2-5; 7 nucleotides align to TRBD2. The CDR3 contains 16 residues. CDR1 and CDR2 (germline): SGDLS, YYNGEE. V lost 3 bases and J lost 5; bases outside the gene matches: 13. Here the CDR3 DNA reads TGTGCCAGCAGCGCTGCGGCTGGCGGGAGAGGGGAGACCCAGTACTTC. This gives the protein CASSAAAGGRGETQYF. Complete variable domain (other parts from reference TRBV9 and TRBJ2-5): DSGVTQTPKHLITATGQRVTLRCSPRSGDLSVYWYQQSLDQGLQFLIQYYNGEERAKGNILERFSAQQFPDLHSELNLSSLELGDSALYFCASSAAAGGRGETQYFGPGTRLLVL.

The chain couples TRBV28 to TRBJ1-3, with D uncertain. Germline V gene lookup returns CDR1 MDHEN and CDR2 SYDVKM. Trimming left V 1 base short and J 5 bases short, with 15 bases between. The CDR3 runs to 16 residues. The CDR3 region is CASSLSSAGLRNTIYF. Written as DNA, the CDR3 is TGTGCCAGCAGTTTATCGTCTGCCGGATTAAGAAACACCATATATTTT.

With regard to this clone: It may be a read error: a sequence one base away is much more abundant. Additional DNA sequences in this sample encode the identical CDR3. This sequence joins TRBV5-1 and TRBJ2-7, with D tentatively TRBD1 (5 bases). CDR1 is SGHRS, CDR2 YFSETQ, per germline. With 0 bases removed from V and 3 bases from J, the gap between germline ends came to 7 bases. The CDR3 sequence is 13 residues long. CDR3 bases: TGCGCCAGCAGCTTGGAGGGGTACTACGAGCAGTACTTC. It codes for CASSLEGYYEQYF.

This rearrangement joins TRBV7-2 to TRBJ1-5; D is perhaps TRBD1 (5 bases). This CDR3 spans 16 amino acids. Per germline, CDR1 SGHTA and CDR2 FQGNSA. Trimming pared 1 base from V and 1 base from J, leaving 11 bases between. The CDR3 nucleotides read TGTGCCAGCAGCTTAGTAGGAGGGACGAGCAATCAGCCCCAGCATTTT. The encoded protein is CASSLVGGTSNQPQHF.

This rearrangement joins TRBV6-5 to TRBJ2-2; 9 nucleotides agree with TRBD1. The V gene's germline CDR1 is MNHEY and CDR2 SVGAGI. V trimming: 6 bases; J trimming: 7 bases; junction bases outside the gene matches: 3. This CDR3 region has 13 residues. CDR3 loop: CASSRTGDGELFF. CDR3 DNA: TGTGCCAGCAGCCGGACAGGGGACGGGGAGCTGTTTTTT.

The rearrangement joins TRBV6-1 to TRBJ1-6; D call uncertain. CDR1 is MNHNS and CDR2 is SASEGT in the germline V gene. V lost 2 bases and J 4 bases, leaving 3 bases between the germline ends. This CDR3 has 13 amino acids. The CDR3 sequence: CASSESYNSPLHF. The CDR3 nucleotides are TGTGCCAGCAGTGAAAGTTATAATTCACCCCTCCACTTT.

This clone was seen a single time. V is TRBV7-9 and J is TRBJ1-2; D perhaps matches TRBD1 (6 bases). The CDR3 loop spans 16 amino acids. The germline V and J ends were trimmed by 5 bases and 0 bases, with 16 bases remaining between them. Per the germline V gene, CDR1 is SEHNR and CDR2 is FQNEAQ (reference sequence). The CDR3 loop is CASSNRQGPPNYGYTF. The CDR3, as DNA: TGTGCCAGCAGCAACCGCCAGGGGCCTCCTAACTATGGCTACACCTTC.

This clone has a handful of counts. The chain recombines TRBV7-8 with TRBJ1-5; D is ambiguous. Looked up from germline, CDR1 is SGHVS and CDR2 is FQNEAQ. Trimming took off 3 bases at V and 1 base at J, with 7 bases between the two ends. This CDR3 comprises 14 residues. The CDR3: CASSFGESNQPQHF. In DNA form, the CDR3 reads TGTGCCAGCAGCTTCGGGGAGAGCAATCAGCCCCAGCATTTT.

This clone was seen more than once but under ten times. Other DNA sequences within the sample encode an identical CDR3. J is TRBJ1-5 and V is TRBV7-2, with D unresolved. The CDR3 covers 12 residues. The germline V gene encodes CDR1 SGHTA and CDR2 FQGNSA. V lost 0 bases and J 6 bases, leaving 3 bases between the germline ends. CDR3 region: CASSLASQPQHF. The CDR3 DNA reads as TGTGCCAGCAGCTTAGCCAGTCAGCCCCAGCATTTT.

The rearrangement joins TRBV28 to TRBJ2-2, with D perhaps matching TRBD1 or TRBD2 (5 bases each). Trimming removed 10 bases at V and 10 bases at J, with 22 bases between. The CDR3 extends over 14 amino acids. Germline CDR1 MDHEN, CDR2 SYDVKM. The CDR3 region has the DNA TGTGCCACCAAGTTGCCGGGACCCCCGGCGGAGCTGTTTTTT. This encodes CATKLPGPPAELFF.

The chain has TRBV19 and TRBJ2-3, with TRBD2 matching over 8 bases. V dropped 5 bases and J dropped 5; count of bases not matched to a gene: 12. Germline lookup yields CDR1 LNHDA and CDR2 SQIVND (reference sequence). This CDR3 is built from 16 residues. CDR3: CASSHYTGRERDTQYF. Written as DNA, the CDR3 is TGTGCCAGTAGTCATTACACCGGGAGGGAGAGAGATACGCAGTATTTT.

The CDR3 region is CASSSRTSGRASNTGELFF. The CDR3 DNA follows: TGTGCCAGCAGTTCCCGGACTAGCGGGAGGGCCTCCAACACCGGGGAGCTGTTTTTT. The chain joins TRBV27 to TRBJ2-2, with 15 bases fitting TRBD2. V was clipped by 4 bases and J by 2 bases; unmatched bases: 8. Germline V gene sequence: CDR1 MNHEY, CDR2 SMNVEV (reference sequence). CDR3 length: 19 amino acids.

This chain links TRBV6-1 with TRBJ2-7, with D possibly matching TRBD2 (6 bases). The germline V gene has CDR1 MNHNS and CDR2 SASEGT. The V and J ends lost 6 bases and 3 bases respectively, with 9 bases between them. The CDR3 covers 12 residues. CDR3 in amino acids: CASSRLDYEQYF. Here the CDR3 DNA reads TGTGCCAGCAGCCGACTAGACTACGAGCAGTACTTC.

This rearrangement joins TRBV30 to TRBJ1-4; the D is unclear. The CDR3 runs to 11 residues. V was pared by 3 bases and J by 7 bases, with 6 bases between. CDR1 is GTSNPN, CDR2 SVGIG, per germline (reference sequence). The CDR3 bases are TGTGCCTGGAGGAGGTCTGAAAAACTGTTTTTT. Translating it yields CAWRRSEKLFF.

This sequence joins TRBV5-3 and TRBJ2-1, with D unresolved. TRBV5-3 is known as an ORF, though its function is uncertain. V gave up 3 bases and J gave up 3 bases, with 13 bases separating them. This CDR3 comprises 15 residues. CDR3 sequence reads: CARSYDTLNYNEQFF. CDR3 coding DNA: TGTGCCAGAAGCTACGACACACTAAACTACAATGAGCAGTTCTTC.

The CDR3 sequence is CASSGGRFSYEQYF. The DNA of the CDR3 is TGTGCCAGCAGTGGGGGCCGGTTCTCCTACGAGCAGTACTTC. The J gene is TRBJ2-7, the V gene TRBV6-1; TRBD1 is a possible D gene (5 bases). The CDR3 runs 14 residues. V was cut by 4 bases and J by 0 bases, with 10 bases left in between. Germline-derived CDR1 and CDR2 are MNHNS and SASEGT.

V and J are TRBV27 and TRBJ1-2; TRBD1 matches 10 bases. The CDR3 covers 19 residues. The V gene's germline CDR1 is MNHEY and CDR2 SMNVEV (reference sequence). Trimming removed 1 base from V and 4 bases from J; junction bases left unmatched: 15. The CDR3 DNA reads TGTGCCAGCAGTTTATATCCTACAGGACAAGGACAGGGGGGCTATGGCTACACCTTC. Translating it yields CASSLYPTGQGQGGYGYTF.

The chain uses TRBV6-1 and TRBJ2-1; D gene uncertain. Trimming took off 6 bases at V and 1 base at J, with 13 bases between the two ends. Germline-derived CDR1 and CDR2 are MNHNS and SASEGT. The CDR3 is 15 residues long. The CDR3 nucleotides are TGTGCCAGCAGCCTCGTCGCTGAGTCCTACAATGAGCAGTTCTTC. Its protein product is CASSLVAESYNEQFF.

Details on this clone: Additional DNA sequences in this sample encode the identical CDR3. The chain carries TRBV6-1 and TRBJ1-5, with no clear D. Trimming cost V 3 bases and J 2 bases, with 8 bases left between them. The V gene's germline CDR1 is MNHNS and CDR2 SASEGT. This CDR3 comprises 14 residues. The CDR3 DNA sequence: TGTGCCAGCAGTGAGGGTGTTGGCAATCAGCCCCAGCATTTT. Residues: CASSEGVGNQPQHF.